Presented here are 20 T cell receptor beta chains from one specimen sequenced in a study of T cell repertoires in cytomegalovirus infection. TCRdb re-called the reads with MiXCR, one entry per CDR3 protein. The sample has a few hundred thousand distinct CDR3 sequences; roughly 20% are singletons. The sequenced sample was PBMCs. These receptors all come from a human donor in good health (CMV status not recorded). Some clones in this sample may be carry-over from other donors' samples.

This clonotype was detected once. A read error may explain this, as a much larger clone is one base away. The chain carries TRBV7-2 and TRBJ2-3, with D hard to call. This CDR3 is 13 amino acids long. CDR1 and CDR2 (germline): SGHTA, FQGNSA. Here the CDR3 reads CAGSSQNRFWQYF. The CDR3 nucleotides are TGTGCCGGCAGCTCACAAAATCGGTTCTGGCAGTATTTT.

This clonotype was seen a handful of times. This sequence joins TRBV6-5 and TRBJ2-7; D may correspond to TRBD1 or TRBD2 (5 bases each). V lost 0 bases and J 6 bases, leaving 12 bases between the germline ends. The CDR3 sequence is 14 residues long. Germline assignment: CDR1 MNHEY and CDR2 SVGAGI. The CDR3 coding sequence is TGTGCCAGCAGTTACTCATCCTACGGGACCGAGCAGTACTTC. As protein: CASSYSSYGTEQYF.

This clonotype was detected many times. The chain uses TRBV5-6 and TRBJ1-6; possibly TRBD1 for D (5 bases). This CDR3 has 15 amino acids. The V gene's germline CDR1 is SGHDT and CDR2 YYEEEE. Trimming took off 3 bases at V and 5 bases at J, with 12 bases between the two ends. This CDR3 reads CASSSTGDNNSPLHF. The CDR3 DNA is TGTGCCAGCAGCTCAACAGGAGACAATAATTCACCCCTCCACTTT. The full variable domain, with the rest looked up from reference TRBV5-6 and TRBJ1-6, is DAGVTQSPTHLIKTRGQQVTLRCSPKSGHDTVSWYQQALGQGPQFIFQYYEEEERQRGNFPDRFSGHQFPNYSSELNVNALLLGDSALYLCASSSTGDNNSPLHFGNGTRLTVT.

The gene calls are TRBV15 and TRBJ1-6; possibly TRBD1 for D (5 bases). Germline CDR1 reads LNHNV; CDR2 reads YYDKDF (reference sequence). The germline V and J ends were trimmed by 4 bases and 9 bases, with 16 bases remaining between them. This CDR3 is 15 amino acids long. The CDR3 here is CATSIRQPWGSPLHF. The CDR3 nucleotides are TGTGCCACCAGCATCAGACAGCCATGGGGTTCACCCCTCCACTTT.

The J gene is TRBJ2-3, the V gene TRBV29-1; D gene ambiguous. CDR3 size: 15 residues. CDR1 is SQVTM, CDR2 ANQGSEA, per germline. V lost 7 bases to trimming and J lost 4 bases, with 21 bases between them. The CDR3 here is CSATLGQRLADTQYF. The CDR3 DNA sequence: TGCAGCGCTACTTTAGGCCAAAGGTTGGCAGATACGCAGTATTTT.

This clonotype was found a few times. V and J are TRBV5-5 and TRBJ1-2; 8 bases are shared with TRBD1. The CDR3 has 16 residues. Germline V gene data show CDR1 as SGHKS and CDR2 as YYEKEE (reference sequence). Trimming removed 0 bases from V and 4 bases from J; junction bases left unmatched: 8. CDR3: CASSLGGQGAAYGYTF. Here the CDR3 DNA reads TGTGCCAGCAGCTTGGGAGGACAGGGCGCTGCCTATGGCTACACCTTC.

This clonotype turned up a few times. The genes are TRBV5-1 and TRBJ1-1; the D is unclear. The CDR3 has 14 amino acids. Looked up from germline, CDR1 is SGHRS and CDR2 is YFSETQ. V lost 1 base and J 0 bases, leaving 7 bases between the germline ends. CDR3 residues: CASSLKFMNTEAFF. In DNA, the CDR3 is TGCGCCAGCAGCTTGAAGTTCATGAACACTGAAGCTTTCTTT.

The chain links TRBV5-1 to TRBJ2-1; D call uncertain. The V end lost 0 bases, the J end lost 9 bases, and 16 bases lay between the germline ends. Germline CDR1 and CDR2: SGHRS and YFSETQ. The CDR3 has 15 residues. This chain's CDR3 is CASSLELMVVSEQFF. The CDR3 nucleotides read TGCGCCAGCAGCTTGGAGCTGATGGTGGTCAGTGAGCAGTTCTTC.

The J gene is TRBJ2-1, the V gene TRBV29-1, with D possibly matching TRBD2 (5 bases). CDR3 size: 13 residues. The germline V gene has CDR1 SQVTM and CDR2 ANQGSEA. Between the trimmed V and J ends, which lost 6 bases and 10 bases, there was a span of 19 bases. In DNA form, the CDR3 reads TGCAGCGTACGAGCTGTACGGGATGAGGAGCAGTTCTTC. Its protein product is CSVRAVRDEEQFF.

This chain connects TRBV27 to TRBJ1-5; D perhaps matches TRBD1 (5 bases). This CDR3 is 16 amino acids long. Per germline, CDR1 MNHEY and CDR2 SMNVEV (reference sequence). V lost 2 bases and J lost 5, with 16 bases in between. The CDR3 bases are TGTGCCAGCAGTTTAAGAGCTTTGGGGACCTATCAGCCCCAGCATTTT. It is translated as CASSLRALGTYQPQHF.

J is TRBJ2-1 and V is TRBV19; no firm D call. CDR3 length equals 13 residues. Trimming removed 6 bases from V and 6 bases from J, with 12 bases in between. CDR1 LNHDA and CDR2 SQIVND come from the germline V gene (reference sequence). CDR3 sequence (DNA): TGTGCCAGTAGGGACCGGGTCGGCAATGAGCAGTTCTTC. This sequence encodes CASRDRVGNEQFF.

This clonotype has a handful of counts. The V and J genes are TRBV6-6 and TRBJ2-2; unclear D gene. V dropped 8 bases and J dropped 6 bases, with 10 bases sitting between them. CDR1 is MNHNY, CDR2 SVGAGI, per germline (reference sequence). This CDR3 contains 12 residues. CDR3 protein: CASGDLAGELFF. The CDR3 coding sequence is TGTGCCAGCGGCGATTTGGCCGGGGAGCTGTTTTTT.

A few counts support this clonotype. The rearrangement uses TRBV7-2 and TRBJ1-1; TRBD1 aligns across 9 bases. The CDR3 totals 13 residues. The V and J ends lost 1 base and 11 bases, in that order; junction bases with no gene match: 5. Germline V gene lookup returns CDR1 SGHTA and CDR2 FQGNSA. DNA of the CDR3: TGTGCCAGCAGCTTAGAGGGGGACAGGGTGGCTTTCTTT. This codes for CASSLEGDRVAFF.

The DNA of the CDR3 is TGCAGTGCGGACAGGGGTGAGACCCAGTACTTC. Translating it yields CSADRGETQYF. The chain combines TRBV20-1 with TRBJ2-5; the match to TRBD1 covers 9 bases. The CDR3 is made up of 11 amino acids. Trimming took 6 bases from V and 5 from J; bases not matched to a gene: 1. From germline, CDR1 is DFQATT and CDR2 SNEGSKA (reference sequence).

The V and J genes are TRBV28 and TRBJ2-5; no definite D call. Germline V CDR1 and CDR2: MDHEN, SYDVKM. V was pared by 4 bases and J by 1 base, with 10 bases between. The CDR3 runs 14 residues. CDR3 in amino acids: CASSSFFRQETQYF. Written as DNA, the CDR3 is TGTGCCAGCAGTTCCTTTTTCCGCCAAGAGACCCAGTACTTC. Filled out from reference TRBV28 and TRBJ2-5, the complete variable domain reads DVKVTQSSRYLVKRTGEKVFLECVQDMDHENMFWYRQDPGLGLRLIYFSYDVKMKEKGDIPEGYSVSREKKERFSLILESASTNQTSMYLCASSSFFRQETQYFGPGTRLLVL.

This clonotype showed up just a few times. V is TRBV12-3 or TRBV12-4 and J is TRBJ2-7; D is unclear. V was trimmed by 5 bases and J by 1 base, leaving 9 bases between them. The CDR3 is made up of 13 amino acids. CDR3 region: CASSRPDSYEQYF. The CDR3 DNA follows: TGTGCCAGCAGTAGACCCGATTCCTACGAGCAGTACTTC.

In its sample, this clonotype was seen a few times. This chain joins TRBV28 and TRBJ1-5; unclear D gene. Trimming took 2 bases from V and 5 from J, leaving 7 bases between them. The CDR3 length is 13 residues. Germline V lookup: CDR1 MDHEN, CDR2 SYDVKM. The CDR3 protein is CASSLMTYQPQHF. Written as DNA, the CDR3 is TGTGCCAGCAGTTTAATGACCTATCAGCCCCAGCATTTT.

V gene TRBV29-1 combines with J gene TRBJ2-1; TRBD2 is a possible D gene (6 bases). CDR1 is SQVTM, CDR2 ANQGSEA, per germline. The germline V and J ends were trimmed by 1 base and 4 bases, with 11 bases remaining between them. The length of the CDR3 is 14 residues. In DNA form, the CDR3 reads TGCAGCGTTGAAGGGTTAGCGGCTTACAATGAGCAGTTCTTC. Translation: CSVEGLAAYNEQFF.

This clonotype was found a few times. The chain employs TRBV2 and TRBJ1-3, with D unclear. Between the trimmed V and J ends, which lost 7 bases and 0 bases, there was a span of 10 bases. The CDR3 totals 14 residues. Germline CDR1 reads SNHLY; CDR2 reads FYNNEI. The chain's CDR3 is CASNGGYSGNTIYF. The CDR3 DNA is TGTGCCAGCAACGGAGGGTACTCTGGAAACACCATATATTTT.

The sample holds many counts of this clonotype. The V call is TRBV7-7, the J call TRBJ2-6, with D unresolved. The CDR3 covers 14 residues. Germline assignment: CDR1 SSHAT and CDR2 FNYEAQ (reference sequence). V dropped 5 bases and J dropped 4 bases, with 9 bases sitting between them. This chain's CDR3 is CASSEPRGANVLTF. CDR3 DNA: TGTGCCAGCAGCGAACCTAGGGGGGCCAACGTCCTGACTTTC.